This T cell receptor beta chain was identified during a study of blood T cells in healthy people across ages. Unmatched junction bases numbered 3, after V lost 0 bases and J lost 1 base. CDR1 is LGHNA and CDR2 is YNFKEQ in the germline V gene. There are 15 residues in the CDR3. Together with a sample-barcoded 5' primer, a J-beta primer mix was included in a second PCR lasting roughly 6 to 12 cycles. A single record per CDR3 protein comes from TCRdb applying MiXCR to the 5' RACE reads. Here the sample spans about 680,000 distinct CDR3 sequences, approximately 49% being singletons. This chain joins TRBV4-2 and TRBJ2-7, with 7 bases identical to TRBD2. The sequenced sample was blood. The TCR was taken from a woman in her fifties or sixties in good health. In DNA, the CDR3 is TGTGCCAGCAGCCAAGAAGCTAGCGGATCCTACGAGCAGTACTTC. This sequence encodes CASSQEASGSYEQYF.